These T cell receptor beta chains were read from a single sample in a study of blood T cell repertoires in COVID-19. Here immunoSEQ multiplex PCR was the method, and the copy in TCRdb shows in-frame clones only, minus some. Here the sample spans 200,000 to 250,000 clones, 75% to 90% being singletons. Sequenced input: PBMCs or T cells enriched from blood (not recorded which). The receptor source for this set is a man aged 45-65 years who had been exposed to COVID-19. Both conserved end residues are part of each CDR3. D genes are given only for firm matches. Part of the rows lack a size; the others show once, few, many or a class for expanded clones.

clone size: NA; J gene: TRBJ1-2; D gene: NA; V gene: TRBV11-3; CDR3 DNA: TGTGCCAGCAGCAGCCCGACTAAGGATGACTATGGCTACACCTTC; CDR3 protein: CASSSPTKDDYGYTF
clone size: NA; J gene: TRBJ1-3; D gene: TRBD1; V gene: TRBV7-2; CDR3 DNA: TGTGCCAGCAGCAAAGGGACAGCGAGCTCTGGAAACACCATATATTTT; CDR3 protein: CASSKGTASSGNTIYF
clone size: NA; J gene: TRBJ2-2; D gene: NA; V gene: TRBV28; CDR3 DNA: TGTGCCAGCAGTTTGGAGGCGTTCGGGGAGCTGTTTTTT; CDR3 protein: CASSLEAFGELFF
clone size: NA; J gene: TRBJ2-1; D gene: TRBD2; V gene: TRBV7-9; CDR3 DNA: TGTGCCAGCAGCACTAGCGGGAAGAGCTCCTACAATGAGCAGTTCTTC; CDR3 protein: CASSTSGKSSYNEQFF
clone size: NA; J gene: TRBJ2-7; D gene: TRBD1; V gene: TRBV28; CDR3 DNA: TGTGCCAGCAGTTCCCCTGGGACAGCTTCCTACGAGCAGTACTTC; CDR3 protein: CASSSPGTASYEQYF
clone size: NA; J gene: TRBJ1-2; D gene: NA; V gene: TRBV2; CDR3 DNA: TGTGCCAGCAGTGAAGAGGGGAACAACTATGGCTACACCTTC; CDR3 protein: CASSEEGNNYGYTF
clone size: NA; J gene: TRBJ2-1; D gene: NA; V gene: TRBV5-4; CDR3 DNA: TGTGCCAGCAGCTTGTCGGGACTTAATAATGAGCAGTTCTTC; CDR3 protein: CASSLSGLNNEQFF
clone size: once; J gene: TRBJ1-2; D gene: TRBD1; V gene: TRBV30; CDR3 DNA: TGTGCCTGGAGGCTAGGGGGCTCGGGATATGGCTACACCTTC; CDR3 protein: CAWRLGGSGYGYTF
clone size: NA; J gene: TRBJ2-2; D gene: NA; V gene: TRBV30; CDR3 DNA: TGTGCCTGGAGTGTATGGGGTCGCGGGTTGGAGCTGTTTTTT; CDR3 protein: CAWSVWGRGLELFF
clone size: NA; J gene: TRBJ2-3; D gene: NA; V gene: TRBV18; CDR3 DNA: TGTGCCAGCTCACCCGCCGGGGCAGATACGCAGTATTTT; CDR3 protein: CASSPAGADTQYF
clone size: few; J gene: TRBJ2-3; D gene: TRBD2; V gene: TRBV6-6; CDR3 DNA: TGTGCCAGCAAGGCGGGAGCGAACACAGATACGCAGTATTTT; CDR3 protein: CASKAGANTDTQYF